Each of the 10 T cell receptor beta chains below was sequenced from the same sample in a study of blood T cell repertoires in COVID-19. Data came from immunoSEQ multiplex PCR; TCRdb stores just in-frame clones and leaves some out. The sample includes 150,000 to 180,000 clones, around 78% seen only once; the top ten take roughly 1.7%. The sequencing input was peripheral blood. These receptors were obtained from a man older than 75 with acute or convalescent COVID-19.

The J gene is TRBJ2-4, the V gene TRBV5-4; possibly TRBD2 for D (6 bases). Germline CDR1 is SGHNT and CDR2 is YYREEE (reference sequence). V was trimmed by 4 bases and J by 7 bases, leaving 12 bases between them. This CDR3 contains 13 residues. CDR3 nucleotide sequence: TGTGCCAGCAGCGGGAGGACACTGAACATTCAGTACTTC. Its translation: CASSGRTLNIQYF.

This chain links TRBV7-9 with TRBJ2-2, with 7 bases fitting TRBD1. The CDR3 contains 14 residues. From germline, CDR1 is SEHNR and CDR2 FQNEAQ (reference sequence). The V gene end was trimmed by 4 bases and the J gene end by 3 bases; junction bases not matched to a gene: 2. The CDR3: CASSYTGDTGELFF. The CDR3 nucleotides are TGTGCCAGCAGCTACACAGGGGACACCGGGGAGCTGTTTTTT.

This rearrangement joins TRBV28 to TRBJ2-4; TRBD2 matches 7 bases. With 4 bases clipped from V and 7 bases from J, the junction kept 7 bases outside the gene matches. CDR1 and CDR2 from the germline V gene are MDHEN and SYDVKM. CDR3 length: 14 residues. The CDR3 DNA is TGTGCCAGCAGTTCCCCGAACGGGGGGAACATTCAGTACTTC. Protein: CASSSPNGGNIQYF. The variable domain in full, completed from reference TRBV28 and TRBJ2-4, reads DVKVTQSSRYLVKRTGEKVFLECVQDMDHENMFWYRQDPGLGLRLIYFSYDVKMKEKGDIPEGYSVSREKKERFSLILESASTNQTSMYLCASSSPNGGNIQYFGAGTRLSVL.

This chain connects TRBV4-3 to TRBJ1-4; the D is unclear. The length of the CDR3 is 11 residues. Germline lookup yields CDR1 LGHNA and CDR2 YSLEER. V was clipped by 4 bases and J by 8 bases, with 5 bases between them. The CDR3 sequence is CASSPGEKLFF. DNA for the CDR3: TGCGCCAGCAGCCCGGGGGAAAAACTGTTTTTT.

This clone was picked up a small number of times. J is TRBJ1-1 and V is TRBV5-1; D is undetermined. This CDR3 has 13 amino acids. Germline assignment: CDR1 SGHRS and CDR2 YFSETQ. Trimming cost V 5 bases and J 4 bases, with 12 bases left between them. This CDR3 is CASRIQEGTEAFF. The DNA for the CDR3 is TGCGCCAGCAGGATTCAGGAGGGCACTGAAGCTTTCTTT.

This clone was observed a handful of times. The chain carries TRBV11-3 and TRBJ2-7; D gene uncertain. The length of the CDR3 is 14 residues. Germline V CDR1 and CDR2: SGHNT, YENEEA. Trimming took 5 bases from V and 2 from J, leaving 13 bases between them. The CDR3 loop reads CASSRGTNTYEQYF. CDR3 DNA: TGTGCCAGCAGCCGCGGCACAAATACCTACGAGCAGTACTTC.

The rearrangement uses TRBV9 and TRBJ2-7, with 9 nucleotides matching TRBD1. In germline, CDR1 is SGDLS, CDR2 YYNGEE. V was clipped by 0 bases and J by 3 bases; unmatched bases: 4. CDR3 length equals 15 residues. CDR3 region: CASSVEPGQGYEQYF. DNA of the CDR3: TGTGCCAGCAGCGTAGAACCGGGACAGGGCTACGAGCAGTACTTC. Complete variable domain (other parts from reference TRBV9 and TRBJ2-7): DSGVTQTPKHLITATGQRVTLRCSPRSGDLSVYWYQQSLDQGLQFLIQYYNGEERAKGNILERFSAQQFPDLHSELNLSSLELGDSALYFCASSVEPGQGYEQYFGPGTRLTVT.

The J gene is TRBJ1-2, the V gene TRBV7-8, with no clear D. The germline V gene has CDR1 SGHVS and CDR2 FQNEAQ. The CDR3 length is 13 residues. The germline V and J ends were trimmed by 2 bases and 2 bases, with 6 bases remaining between them. CDR3 DNA sequence: TGTGCCAGCAGCTTATCTGCGAACTATGGCTACACCTTC. This gives the protein CASSLSANYGYTF.

V is TRBV5-4 and J is TRBJ1-2; possible D gene TRBD1, 6 bases. The ends were cut back, 4 bases at V and 6 bases at J, with 16 bases in the middle. The CDR3 contains 14 residues. Germline V CDR1 and CDR2: SGHNT, YYREEE (reference sequence). The CDR3 nucleotides are TGTGCCAGCAGCAGTAATCCAGGGGCGCATGGCTACACCTTC. Translating gives CASSSNPGAHGYTF.

This clone has just one count. The V call is TRBV4-1, the J call TRBJ2-3; TRBD1 matches 12 bases. Germline V gives CDR1 MGHRA, CDR2 YSYEKL. CDR3 size: 17 residues. V shed 4 bases and J 3 bases; nucleotides not matched to a gene: 8. CDR3 protein: CASSLGTGGSVTDTQYF. The DNA for the CDR3 is TGCGCCAGCAGCCTCGGGACAGGGGGCTCCGTGACAGATACGCAGTATTTT.